The 7 T cell receptor beta chains listed next were all sequenced from one sample in a study of T cell responses to AZD1222 COVID-19 vaccine (dated by TCRdb to the early 2020s). The time point tag for this specimen amounts to: baseline before first vaccination. The library was generated by the immunoSEQ multiplex PCR assay. In TCRdb, the immuneACCESS table is reduced to in-frame sequences with V and J assigned. These tables do not hold every clone; where another copy was compared, an unresolved V gene accounts for under half, and the others remain unexplained. The sample profile shows about 120,000 clones; around 87% of them were found once. Of the sample, less than 4.5% is held by the ten largest clones. Material: peripheral blood, obtained on day 0 of AZD1222 vaccination. The receptors derive from an adult in good health.

The chain's CDR3 is CASRTLTGQGLYEQYF. CDR3 nucleotides: TGTGCCAGCAGAACTTTAACCGGACAGGGGTTGTACGAGCAGTACTTC. The gene calls are TRBV28 and TRBJ2-7; 9 nucleotides line up with TRBD1. The CDR3 is made up of 16 amino acids. The V segment lost 6 bases and the J segment 4 bases; nucleotides outside the gene matches: 13. Per germline, CDR1 MDHEN and CDR2 SYDVKM.

The chain combines TRBV6-2 or TRBV6-3 with TRBJ2-7; 9 bases map to TRBD1. Germline loops: CDR1 MNHEY, CDR2 SVGEGT. This CDR3 has 16 amino acids. V was clipped by 2 bases and J by 2 bases; unmatched bases: 7. This CDR3 reads CASSYPTTGGTYEQYF. In DNA form, the CDR3 reads TGTGCCAGCAGTTACCCGACGACAGGGGGAACCTACGAGCAGTACTTC.

This chain links TRBV7-9 with TRBJ1-1, with a tentative D call TRBD1 (5 bases). Trimming removed 7 bases from V and 2 bases from J, with 14 bases in between. Per germline, CDR1 SEHNR and CDR2 FQNEAQ (reference sequence). CDR3 length: 14 residues. CDR3 DNA sequence: TGTGCCAGCACCCTGTTAGGGGATAACACTGAAGCTTTCTTT. Translation gives CASTLLGDNTEAFF.

The chain has TRBV19 and TRBJ1-2; 9 positions match TRBD1. Germline trimming cut 6 bases from V and 6 bases from J; bases unmatched to any gene: 5. This CDR3 contains 13 residues. The germline gives CDR1 LNHDA, CDR2 SQIVND (reference sequence). The chain's CDR3 is CASSWTGDNGYTF. CDR3 coding DNA: TGTGCCAGTAGCTGGACAGGGGACAATGGCTACACCTTC.

The CDR3 here is CASSAGWLKETQYF. Here the CDR3 DNA reads TGTGCCAGCAGCGCCGGGTGGCTAAAAGAGACCCAGTACTTC. The V and J genes are TRBV7-2 and TRBJ2-5; D unclear. Trimming took off 5 bases at V and 3 bases at J, with 13 bases between the two ends. CDR3 length equals 14 residues. CDR1 SGHTA and CDR2 FQGNSA come from the germline V gene.

The chain recombines TRBV19 with TRBJ1-3; D remains ambiguous. Germline assignment: CDR1 LNHDA and CDR2 SQIVND (reference sequence). The CDR3 sequence is 14 residues long. Deletions cut 3 bases from V and 3 bases from J, with 9 bases between. CDR3 sequence (DNA): TGTGCCAGTAGTATGTACAGCGTTGGAAACACCATATATTTT. Its translation is CASSMYSVGNTIYF.

The genes are TRBV5-1 and TRBJ1-2; D remains unclear. The CDR3 has 14 amino acids. V was shortened by 3 bases and J by 6 bases, with 15 bases between the two germline ends. Germline loops: CDR1 SGHRS, CDR2 YFSETQ. The CDR3 here is CASSSQARLDGYTF. CDR3 bases: TGCGCCAGCAGCTCCCAGGCCAGACTTGATGGCTACACCTTC.